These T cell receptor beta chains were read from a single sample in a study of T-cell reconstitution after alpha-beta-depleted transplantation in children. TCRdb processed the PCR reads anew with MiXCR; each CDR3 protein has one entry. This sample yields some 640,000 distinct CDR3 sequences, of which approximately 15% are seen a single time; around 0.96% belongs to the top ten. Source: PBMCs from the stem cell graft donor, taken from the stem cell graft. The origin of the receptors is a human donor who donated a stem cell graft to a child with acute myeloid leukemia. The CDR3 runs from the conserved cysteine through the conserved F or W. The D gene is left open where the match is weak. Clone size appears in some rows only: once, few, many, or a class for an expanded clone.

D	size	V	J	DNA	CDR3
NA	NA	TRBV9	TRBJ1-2	TGTGCCAGCAGCCTGCTCGATGGGGGGAGCTACACCTTC	CASSLLDGGSYTF
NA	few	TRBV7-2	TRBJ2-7	TGTGCCAGCAGCGTCGACAGGTTCTCCTACGAGCAGTACTTC	CASSVDRFSYEQYF
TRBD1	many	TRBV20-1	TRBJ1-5	TGCAGTGCTAGACCGGGACAGGGGAATCAGCCCCAGCATTTT	CSARPGQGNQPQHF
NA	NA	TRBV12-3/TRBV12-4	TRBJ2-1	TGTGCCAGCAAGTTGGGTTACAATGAGCAGTTCTTC	CASKLGYNEQFF
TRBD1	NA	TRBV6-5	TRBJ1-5	TGTGCCAGCAGTTACACGACCGGGACAGGGGGTTATAGCAATCAGCCCCAGCATTTT	CASSYTTGTGGYSNQPQHF
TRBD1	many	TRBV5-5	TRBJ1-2	TGTGCCAGCAGCTGGACAGGGACTGGCTACACCTTC	CASSWTGTGYTF
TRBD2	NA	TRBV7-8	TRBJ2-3	TGTGCCAGCAGCCGGACTAGCCGGGTCCCCACAGATACGCAGTATTTT	CASSRTSRVPTDTQYF
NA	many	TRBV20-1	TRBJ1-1	TGCAGTGCTAGGGCAGGACAAGTTGAAGCTTTCTTT	CSARAGQVEAFF
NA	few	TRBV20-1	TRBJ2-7	TGCAGTGCTAGAGGACGGGACTGGCATCATGGTTACGAGCAGTACTTC	CSARGRDWHHGYEQYF
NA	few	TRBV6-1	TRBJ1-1	TGTGCCAGCAGTGCCTCGGGCCGCCTCACTGAAGCTTTCTTT	CASSASGRLTEAFF
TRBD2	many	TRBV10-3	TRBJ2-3	TGTGCCAACGCACCCGGGGGGGCAGATACGCAGTATTTT	CANAPGGADTQYF
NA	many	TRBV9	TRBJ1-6	TGTGCCAGCAGCGTAGGCCTGACAAATTCACCCCTCCACTTT	CASSVGLTNSPLHF
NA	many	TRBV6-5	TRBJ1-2	TGTGCCAGCAGTCAGTACAGCGGGGGGTATGGCTACACCTTC	CASSQYSGGYGYTF
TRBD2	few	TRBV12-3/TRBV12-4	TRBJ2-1	TGTGCCAGCAGTTCCGGCGGTAGCGGGCCCTACAATGAGCAGTTCTTC	CASSSGGSGPYNEQFF
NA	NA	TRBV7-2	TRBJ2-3	TGTGCCAGCAGCTTTGAGGGGGGCGGCACAGATACGCAGTATTTT	CASSFEGGGTDTQYF
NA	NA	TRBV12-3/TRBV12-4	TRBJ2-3	TGTGCCAGCAGTTTTGTGTGGGGCCAGGGGGGAACAGATACGCAGTATTTT	CASSFVWGQGGTDTQYF
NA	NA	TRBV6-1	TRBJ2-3	TGTGCCAGCACCGACAGGTATACGCAGTATTTT	CASTDRYTQYF
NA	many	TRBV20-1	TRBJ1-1	TGCAGTGCCCCCTTCATAGAAGGGGACACTGAAGCTTTCTTT	CSAPFIEGDTEAFF
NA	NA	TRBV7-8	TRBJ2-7	TGTGCCAGCAGCTCTCCGGGACAAAGCTCCTACGAGCAGTACTTC	CASSSPGQSSYEQYF
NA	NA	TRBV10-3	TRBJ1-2	TGTGCCATCAGTGCCGGGGATGGCTACACCTTC	CAISAGDGYTF
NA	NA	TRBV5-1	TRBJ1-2	TGCGCCAGCAGCTCCGGACGGGATGGTGGCTACACCTTC	CASSSGRDGGYTF
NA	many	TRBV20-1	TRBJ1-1	TGCAGTGCTAGCTTTGGTCCGGTAGAAGCTTTCTTT	CSASFGPVEAFF
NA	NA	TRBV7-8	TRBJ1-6	TGTGCCAGCAGCTTAGCCGGGACACGCCTAAATTCACCCCTCCACTTT	CASSLAGTRLNSPLHF
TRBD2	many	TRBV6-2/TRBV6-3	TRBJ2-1	TGTGCCAGCAGTTCCGCGGGGGACGAGCAGTTCTTC	CASSSAGDEQFF
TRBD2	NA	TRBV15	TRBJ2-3	TGTGCCACCAGCGCCCGACTAGCGGGGGCGTGGACAGATACGCAGTATTTT	CATSARLAGAWTDTQYF
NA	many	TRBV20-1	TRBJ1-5	TGCAGTGCTAGAATCCGGGGGCCGGAGCCCCAGCATTTT	CSARIRGPEPQHF